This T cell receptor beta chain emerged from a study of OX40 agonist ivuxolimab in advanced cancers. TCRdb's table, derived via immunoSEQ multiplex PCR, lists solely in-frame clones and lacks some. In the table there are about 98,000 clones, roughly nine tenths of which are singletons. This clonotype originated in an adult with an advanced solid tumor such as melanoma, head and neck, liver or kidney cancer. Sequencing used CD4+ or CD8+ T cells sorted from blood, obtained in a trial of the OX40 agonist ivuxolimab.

The CDR3 coding sequence is TGCGCCAGCAGCTTCACGCCAAACTACGAGCAGTACTTC. Its translation is CASSFTPNYEQYF. The V call is TRBV5-1, the J call TRBJ2-7, with D uncertain. CDR3 length: 13 residues. Per the germline V gene, CDR1 is SGHRS and CDR2 is YFSETQ. With 2 bases removed from V and 3 bases from J, the gap between germline ends came to 9 bases.